A single sample is the source of the 29 T cell receptor beta chains below, sequenced in a study of OX40 agonist ivuxolimab in advanced cancers. Sequenced by immunoSEQ multiplex PCR; TCRdb stores in-frame clones only, minus some. The sample yields about 66,000 clones, about 87% seen once. The source material was CD4+ or CD8+ T cells sorted from blood, sampled in a trial of the OX40 agonist ivuxolimab. The source of these receptors is an adult with an advanced solid tumor such as melanoma, head and neck, liver or kidney cancer.

This clone showed up just a few times. The V gene is TRBV5-4, the J gene TRBJ2-7; 8 positions match TRBD1. The CDR3 is 14 amino acids. Germline assignment: CDR1 SGHNT and CDR2 YYREEE (reference sequence). Trimming removed 4 bases from V and 3 bases from J; junction bases left unmatched: 6. The CDR3 coding sequence is TGTGCCAGCAGCGGGACAGGAATGGTCTACGAGCAGTACTTC. It translates to CASSGTGMVYEQYF.

The table lists this clone with a count of one. Germline and junction disagree at one end, which may indicate a read error. The CDR3 sequence is CASSPQEVRPSF. CDR3 nucleotides: TGTGCCAGCTCACCACAGGAGGTCCGCCCTAGTTTT. This chain uses TRBV18 with TRBJ2-3; a possible D gene is TRBD2 (5 bases). Germline assignment: CDR1 KGHSH and CDR2 LQKENI. This CDR3 spans 12 amino acids.

In its sample, this clone was seen once. The chain links TRBV11-2 to TRBJ2-7; the match to TRBD2 covers 7 bases. The CDR3 loop spans 13 amino acids. Germline V gene sequence: CDR1 SGHAT, CDR2 FQNNGV. V shed 5 bases and J 2 bases; nucleotides not matched to a gene: 3. The CDR3 spells CASSRTSAYEQYF. The CDR3, as DNA: TGTGCCAGCAGCAGGACTAGTGCCTACGAGCAGTACTTC.

The V gene is TRBV14, the J gene TRBJ1-2, with D possibly being TRBD1 (6 bases). There are 14 residues in the CDR3. Germline V lookup: CDR1 SGHDN, CDR2 FVKESK. Trimming cost V 4 bases and J 8 bases, with 17 bases left between them. CDR3 bases: TGTGCCAGCAGCCGCCAGGGGCTTGCTTCGGGCTACACCTTC. It specifies CASSRQGLASGYTF.

Comments on this clone: One junction end does not reproduce the germline sequence, and a read error may be involved. The rearrangement joins TRBV7-9 to TRBJ2-1; 11 bases agree with TRBD2. Germline CDR1 and CDR2: SEHNR and FQNEAQ (reference sequence). The CDR3 is made up of 15 amino acids. The CDR3 DNA reads TGTGCCAGCACCTTAGGACTAGCGGGTCACAGTGAGCAGTTCTTC. Protein product: CASTLGLAGHSEQFF.

The V and J genes are TRBV9 and TRBJ1-6; 9 positions match TRBD1. With 4 bases clipped from V and 7 bases from J, the junction kept 9 bases outside the gene matches. Germline V gene data show CDR1 as SGDLS and CDR2 as YYNGEE. The CDR3 totals 16 residues. The CDR3 is CASSPRTGTGNSPLHF. The DNA of the CDR3 is TGTGCCAGCAGCCCCCGGACCGGGACAGGGAATTCACCCCTCCACTTT.

This clone came up once. The rearrangement uses TRBV6-1 and TRBJ2-6, with D uncertain. The length of the CDR3 is 15 residues. Trimming took off 2 bases at V and 2 bases at J, with 7 bases between the two ends. Germline loops: CDR1 MNHNS, CDR2 SASEGT. This CDR3 is CASSENAAGANVLTF. In DNA form, the CDR3 reads TGTGCCAGCAGTGAAAACGCTGCTGGGGCCAACGTCCTGACTTTC.

Details on this clone: One junction end disagrees with the germline gene, perhaps due to a read error. The V and J genes are TRBV6-6 and TRBJ2-7, with D hard to call. The CDR3 is 13 residues long. Germline V lookup: CDR1 MNHNY, CDR2 SVGAGI (reference sequence). The CDR3 nucleotides read TGTGCCAGCAGTTACCTCGAAACGGGCGAGCAGTGCTTC. Amino acid sequence: CASSYLETGEQCF.

This chain joins TRBV5-8 and TRBJ2-7, with a weak D call TRBD2 (6 bases). This CDR3 has 15 residues. The germline V gene encodes CDR1 SGHTS and CDR2 YDEGEE. V was shortened by 0 bases and J by 5 bases, with 15 bases between the two germline ends. The CDR3 DNA follows: TGTGCCAGCAGCTTGGCCTTCGGGAGAGGTCACGAGCAGTACTTC. Translation: CASSLAFGRGHEQYF.

V gene TRBV7-9 combines with J gene TRBJ2-3; 7 bases map to TRBD2. V trimming: 5 bases; J trimming: 0 bases; junction bases outside the gene matches: 8. CDR1 and CDR2 from the germline V gene are SEHNR and FQNEAQ (reference sequence). This CDR3 spans 16 amino acids. This CDR3 reads CASSARLAASTDTQYF. The CDR3 DNA is TGTGCCAGCAGCGCTCGTCTAGCGGCTAGCACAGATACGCAGTATTTT. Full variable domain (missing parts from reference TRBV7-9 and TRBJ2-3): DTGVSQNPRHKITKRGQNVTFRCDPISEHNRLYWYRQTLGQGPEFLTYFQNEAQLEKSRLLSDRFSAERPKGSFSTLEIQRTEQGDSAMYLCASSARLAASTDTQYFGPGTRLTVL.

The chain has TRBV30 and TRBJ2-4; D gene ambiguous. CDR3 length equals 15 residues. Germline-derived CDR1 and CDR2 are GTSNPN and SVGIG (reference sequence). V was trimmed by 2 bases and J by 0 bases, leaving 11 bases between them. The CDR3: CAWSPTSIAKNIQYF. CDR3 in DNA: TGTGCCTGGAGTCCGACATCTATAGCCAAAAACATTCAGTACTTC. Based on the CDR3 plus reference TRBV30 and TRBJ2-4, the full variable domain is SQTIHQWPATLVQPVGSPLSLECTVEGTSNPNLYWYRQAAGRGLQLLFYSVGIGQISSEVPQNLSASRPQDRQFILSSKKLLLSDSGFYLCAWSPTSIAKNIQYFGAGTRLSVL.

The chain combines TRBV5-6 with TRBJ2-7; TRBD1 aligns across 8 bases. Germline V gene lookup returns CDR1 SGHDT and CDR2 YYEEEE. The CDR3 spans 15 residues. V was pared by 1 base and J by 3 bases, with 6 bases of the junction left unmatched. DNA of the CDR3: TGTGCCAGCAGCTTGCAGGGGACAGGACGCTACGAGCAGTACTTC. Its translation: CASSLQGTGRYEQYF. Full variable domain (remainder filled in from reference TRBV5-6 and TRBJ2-7): DAGVTQSPTHLIKTRGQQVTLRCSPKSGHDTVSWYQQALGQGPQFIFQYYEEEERQRGNFPDRFSGHQFPNYSSELNVNALLLGDSALYLCASSLQGTGRYEQYFGPGTRLTVT.

This clone was seen only once. This chain uses TRBV5-1 with TRBJ1-2; a possible D gene is TRBD1 (5 bases). V was shortened by 4 bases and J by 4 bases, with 8 bases between the two germline ends. The CDR3 extends over 12 amino acids. The germline gives CDR1 SGHRS, CDR2 YFSETQ. CDR3 nucleotides: TGCGCCAGCAGCCCGGGGGTCTATGGCTACACCTTC. It yields the protein CASSPGVYGYTF.

The CDR3 here is CASSFGQGEETQYF. The DNA for the CDR3 is TGCGCCAGCAGCTTCGGCCAAGGGGAGGAGACCCAGTACTTC. The chain has TRBV5-1 and TRBJ2-5; tentatively, D is TRBD1 or TRBD2 (5 bases each). The germline CDR1 and CDR2 sequences are SGHRS and YFSETQ. There are 14 residues in the CDR3. V was clipped by 2 bases and J by 5 bases, with 13 bases between them.

The gene calls are TRBV29-1 and TRBJ1-2; D gene ambiguous. The CDR3 has 11 residues. V shed 2 bases and J shed 6 bases, with 7 bases lying between them. CDR1 and CDR2 (germline): SQVTM, ANQGSEA. The CDR3: CSVERGDGYTF. The CDR3 nucleotides are TGCAGCGTTGAACGTGGCGATGGCTACACCTTC. Using reference TRBV29-1 and TRBJ1-2 for the parts outside the CDR3, the full variable domain is SAVISQKPSRDICQRGTSLTIQCQVDSQVTMMFWYRQQPGQSLTLIATANQGSEATYESGFVIDKFPISRPNLTFSTLTVSNMSPEDSSIYLCSVERGDGYTFGSGTRLTVV.

The chain has TRBV5-1 and TRBJ2-5, with a tentative D call TRBD2 (5 bases). The CDR3 is made up of 15 amino acids. Germline V CDR1 and CDR2: SGHRS, YFSETQ. The V end lost 4 bases, the J end lost 0 bases, and 13 bases lay between the germline ends. In nucleotides, the CDR3 is TGCGCCAGCAGCCGATCTGGGAGCTACCAAGAGACCCAGTACTTC. Translated: CASSRSGSYQETQYF.

This rearrangement joins TRBV28 to TRBJ2-1; TRBD2 matches 11 bases. J lost 7 bases, V lost 4 bases, and 9 bases had no gene match. The CDR3 runs to 16 residues. Germline CDR1 reads MDHEN; CDR2 reads SYDVKM. The CDR3 region is CASSSPGLADGNEQFF. Written as DNA, the CDR3 is TGTGCCAGCAGTTCTCCGGGACTAGCGGATGGTAATGAGCAGTTCTTC.

This clone has just a few counts. The rearrangement links TRBV6-5 to TRBJ1-5; the D is unclear. The V and J ends lost 5 bases and 1 base respectively, with 3 bases between them. Looked up from germline, CDR1 is MNHEY and CDR2 is SVGAGI. This CDR3 has 12 residues. In DNA form, the CDR3 reads TGTGCCAGCAGTACAAGCAATCAGCCCCAGCATTTT. This encodes CASSTSNQPQHF.

The V gene is TRBV18, the J gene TRBJ2-2, with 7 bases lining up with TRBD1. CDR3 length: 14 amino acids. Trimming took 4 bases from V and 7 from J; bases not matched to a gene: 6. In germline, CDR1 is KGHSH, CDR2 LQKENI. This CDR3 reads CASSLQGQNGELFF. Here the CDR3 DNA reads TGTGCCAGCTCACTACAGGGACAGAACGGGGAGCTGTTTTTT.

V gene TRBV10-3 combines with J gene TRBJ2-2, with 13 bases that match TRBD2. Trimming at V came to 4 bases and at J to 8 bases, leaving 4 bases not matched to a gene. Germline V CDR1 and CDR2: ENHRY, SYGVKD. The CDR3 contains 15 residues. The CDR3, as DNA: TGTGCCATCAGTGGACTAGCGGGAGGTTCGGGGGAGCTGTTTTTT. It specifies CAISGLAGGSGELFF.

This chain links TRBV5-6 with TRBJ1-5; perhaps TRBD1 as D (6 bases). V lost 1 base to trimming and J lost 4 bases, with 12 bases between them. This CDR3 has 15 amino acids. Germline V gene sequence: CDR1 SGHDT, CDR2 YYEEEE. The CDR3 sequence: CASSLWGPPNQPQHF. The CDR3 region has the DNA TGTGCCAGCAGCTTGTGGGGGCCCCCTAATCAGCCCCAGCATTTT. The variable domain in full, completed from reference TRBV5-6 and TRBJ1-5, reads DAGVTQSPTHLIKTRGQQVTLRCSPKSGHDTVSWYQQALGQGPQFIFQYYEEEERQRGNFPDRFSGHQFPNYSSELNVNALLLGDSALYLCASSLWGPPNQPQHFGDGTRLSIL.

The V and J genes are TRBV28 and TRBJ2-1; 13 nucleotides line up with TRBD2. Trimming cost V 10 bases and J 4 bases; bases outside gene matches: 4. The CDR3 totals 14 residues. Germline V lookup: CDR1 MDHEN, CDR2 SYDVKM. CDR3 region: CATKLAGGYNEQFF. In nucleotides, the CDR3 is TGTGCCACCAAACTAGCGGGAGGGTACAATGAGCAGTTCTTC.

J is TRBJ1-3 and V is TRBV9; D not certain. The CDR3 is made up of 15 amino acids. V lost 4 bases and J lost 0, with 11 bases in between. CDR1 and CDR2 from the germline V gene are SGDLS and YYNGEE. This CDR3 is CASSPDTHSGNTIYF. As DNA, the CDR3 is TGTGCCAGCAGCCCAGACACCCACTCTGGAAACACCATATATTTT.

The V call is TRBV7-2, the J call TRBJ2-3; the D gene is possibly TRBD2 (6 bases). This CDR3 spans 16 amino acids. Trimming removed 5 bases at V and 0 bases at J, with 15 bases between. CDR1 is SGHTA, CDR2 FQGNSA, per germline. Written as DNA, the CDR3 is TGTGCCAGCAGCGTCGGGACTTATGATAGCACAGATACGCAGTATTTT. This sequence encodes CASSVGTYDSTDTQYF.

The J gene is TRBJ1-1, the V gene TRBV6-6, with D hard to call. V gave up 7 bases and J gave up 3 bases, with 15 bases separating them. This CDR3 has 14 amino acids. Germline CDR1 MNHNY, CDR2 SVGAGI (reference sequence). The CDR3 nucleotides are TGTGCCAGCACCCCGGAGGGTCGTCACACTGAAGCTTTCTTT. Translation: CASTPEGRHTEAFF.

The chain employs TRBV5-4 and TRBJ2-5; a possible D gene is TRBD2 (6 bases). Trimming took off 2 bases at V and 5 bases at J, with 13 bases between the two ends. This CDR3 region has 14 residues. Germline V gene sequence: CDR1 SGHNT, CDR2 YYREEE (reference sequence). The CDR3 DNA follows: TGTGCCAGCAGCTTCGGGACTCCAAGGGAGACCCAGTACTTC. This gives the protein CASSFGTPRETQYF.

This clone was recorded a few times. This same CDR3 is encoded by further DNA sequences in the sample. This chain links TRBV30 with TRBJ2-2; D may correspond to TRBD1 or TRBD2 (6 bases each). Germline assignment: CDR1 GTSNPN and CDR2 SVGIG (reference sequence). V lost 2 bases, J lost 1 base, and 8 bases lay in between. The length of the CDR3 is 14 residues. The CDR3 is CAWSKGGNTGELFF. Written as DNA, the CDR3 is TGTGCCTGGAGTAAGGGGGGGAACACCGGGGAGCTGTTTTTT.

DNA of the CDR3: TGCAGTGCCCCAGGGGACACTGAAGCTTTCTTT. Encoded protein: CSAPGDTEAFF. The genes are TRBV20-1 and TRBJ1-1; perhaps TRBD1 as D (6 bases). V lost 6 bases to trimming and J lost 3 bases, with 8 bases between them. CDR1 and CDR2 from the germline V gene are DFQATT and SNEGSKA (reference sequence). There are 11 residues in the CDR3.

The genes are TRBV28 and TRBJ1-2, with D possibly being TRBD1 (5 bases). Between the trimmed V and J ends, which lost 10 bases and 5 bases, there was a span of 8 bases. Germline V gene lookup returns CDR1 MDHEN and CDR2 SYDVKM. CDR3 length: 10 residues. The CDR3 nucleotides read TGTGCCATCGGGGGGTATGGCTACACCTTC. It yields the protein CAIGGYGYTF.